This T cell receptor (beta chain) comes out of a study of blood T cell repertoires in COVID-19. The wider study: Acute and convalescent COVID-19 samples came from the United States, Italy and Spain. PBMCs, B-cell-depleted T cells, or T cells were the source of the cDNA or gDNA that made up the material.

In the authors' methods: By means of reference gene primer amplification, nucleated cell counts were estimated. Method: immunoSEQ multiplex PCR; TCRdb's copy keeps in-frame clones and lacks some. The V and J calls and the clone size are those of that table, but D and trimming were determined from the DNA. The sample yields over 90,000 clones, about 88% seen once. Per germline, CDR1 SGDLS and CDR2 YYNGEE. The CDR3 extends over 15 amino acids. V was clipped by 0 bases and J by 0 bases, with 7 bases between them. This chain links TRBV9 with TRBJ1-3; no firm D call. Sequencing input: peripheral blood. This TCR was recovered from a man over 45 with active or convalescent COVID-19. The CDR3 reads CASSVELNSGNTIYF. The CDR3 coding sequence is TGTGCCAGCAGCGTAGAACTGAACTCTGGAAACACCATATATTTT.